This T cell receptor beta chain came from a study of blood T cell repertoires in COVID-19. Study details: T cells, B-cell-depleted T cells, or PBMCs supplied cDNA or gDNA.

Germline V CDR1 and CDR2: SSHAT, FNYEAQ (reference sequence). This CDR3 is 13 amino acids long. This clone has only a few counts. The junction differs from germline at one of its ends, possibly a read error. Original processing notes: Researchers report that nucleated cell counts were estimated from reference gene primer amplification. Sequencing was performed with immunoSEQ multiplex PCR; in TCRdb, only in-frame clones are kept and a portion is missing. V and J calls plus clone size are reproduced from that table; the DNA served to infer D and trimming. This sample yields a few hundred thousand clones, of which around 83% are seen a single time; about 5.4% belongs to the top ten. Recruits, aged about 18 to 100 years, lived in 25 or so US areas. Each recovered donor of Cohort 3 presented with two negative PCRs, clearance, or symptom resolution.

The source material was PBMCs or T cells enriched from blood (not recorded which). This receptor was identified in a woman aged 45-65 years who had recovered from COVID-19. This chain connects TRBV7-7 to TRBJ2-1, with 7 bases lining up with TRBD1. CDR3 sequence reads: CASSFTQGHEQFF. The CDR3 bases are TGTGCTAGCAGCTTTACACAGGGGCATGAGCAGTTCTTC.